These T cell receptor beta chains were read from a single sample in a study of blood T cell repertoires in COVID-19. Profiling relied on immunoSEQ multiplex PCR, and the TCRdb table lists in-frame clones only, not all of them. This repertoire shows about 91,000 clones, approximately 82% found once; its top ten account for 6% to 7.5%. Source material: peripheral blood. The receptors come from a man aged 45 to 65 with active or convalescent COVID-19. The CDR3 runs from the conserved cysteine through the conserved F or W. D genes are given only for firm matches. The size of a clone is reported for some rows only, either as once, few or many, or as a class for expanded clones.

NA	NA	TRBV5-4	TRBJ1-1	16	TGTGCCAGCAGCTTGGGCCCCTCAGGGTCGAACACTGAAGCTTTCTTT	CASSLGPSGSNTEAFF
NA	NA	TRBV5-6	TRBJ1-3	15	TGTGCCAGCAGCACCGGACAGAACTCTGGAAACACCATATATTTT	CASSTGQNSGNTIYF
once	NA	TRBV18	TRBJ1-1	14	TGTGCCAGCTCACCTCAAGGCAGGGTGACTGAAGCTTTCTTT	CASSPQGRVTEAFF
once	NA	TRBV30	TRBJ1-5	15	TGTGCCTGGAGTGTAAGGGGGGGAGGAAATCAGCCCCAGCATTTT	CAWSVRGGGNQPQHF
NA	NA	TRBV5-1	TRBJ2-5	14	TGCGCCAGCAGCTTGGGGGGCTCTCAAGAGACCCAGTACTTC	CASSLGGSQETQYF
many	TRBD1	TRBV24-1	TRBJ1-2	16	TGTGCCACCAGTGATTCAAGGACAGGGGGAAACTATGGCTACACCTTC	CATSDSRTGGNYGYTF
NA	NA	TRBV3-1/TRBV3-2	TRBJ2-2	12	TGTGCCAGCAGCCACCAGTCCGGGGAGCTGTTTTTT	CASSHQSGELFF
once	TRBD1	TRBV30	TRBJ1-2	13	TGTGCCTGGAGCCCCGGGACAGACTATGGCTACACCTTC	CAWSPGTDYGYTF
once	NA	TRBV12-3/TRBV12-4	TRBJ2-3	11	TGTGCCAGCATCCAGGGGGATACGCAGTATTTT	CASIQGDTQYF
NA	NA	TRBV11-3	TRBJ2-1	14	TGTGCCAGCAGCTTGCGAGTCTCCTACAATGAGCAGTTCTTC	CASSLRVSYNEQFF
NA	TRBD2	TRBV7-2	TRBJ2-3	18	TGTGCCAGCAGCCCCCGGGCTAGCGGCCTGACTAGCACAGATACGCAGTATTTT	CASSPRASGLTSTDTQYF
NA	NA	TRBV27	TRBJ1-5	15	TGTGCCAGCAGTTTATACGGGGAAGGCAATCAGCCCCAGCATTTT	CASSLYGEGNQPQHF
NA	NA	TRBV10-1	TRBJ1-2	12	TGCGCCAGCAGTGACAGAAAGAATGGCTACACCTTC	CASSDRKNGYTF
NA	TRBD1	TRBV9	TRBJ1-3	15	TGTGCCAGCAGCGGACGACAGGGAACTGGAAACACCATATATTTT	CASSGRQGTGNTIYF
NA	NA	TRBV5-1	TRBJ2-1	15	TGCGCCAGCAGCTTAGGCGGGAACGCCTACAATGAGCAGTTCTTC	CASSLGGNAYNEQFF
NA	TRBD2	TRBV7-2	TRBJ2-5	18	TGTGCCAGCAGCTTAGGGGTTGGACTAGCGGGGGGGATAGAGACCCAGTACTTC	CASSLGVGLAGGIETQYF
NA	TRBD1	TRBV6-5	TRBJ1-6	14	TGTGCCAGCAGAGGGGGACAGCCTGAATCACCCCTCCACTTT	CASRGGQPESPLHF
NA	NA	TRBV5-6	TRBJ1-5	15	TGTGCCAGCAGCTTGTCGGGGAAGAGCAATCAGCCCCAGCATTTT	CASSLSGKSNQPQHF
NA	NA	TRBV27	TRBJ1-2	13	TGTGCCAGCAGTTATCTACAGGGTTATGGCTACACCTTC	CASSYLQGYGYTF
NA	NA	TRBV3-1/TRBV3-2	TRBJ2-7	14	TGTGCCAGCAGCCAAGGGTATGTTAGCTACGAGCAGTACTTC	CASSQGYVSYEQYF
NA	NA	TRBV19	TRBJ1-5	15	TGTGCCAGTAGTATAGGGGTCGAAATAGGGGGACCCCAGCATTTT	CASSIGVEIGGPQHF
NA	NA	TRBV24-1	TRBJ2-1	16	TGTGCCACCAGTGATTTGTTTGGTAGCTCCTACAATGAGCAGTTCTTC	CATSDLFGSSYNEQFF
NA	TRBD2	TRBV9	TRBJ2-1	15	TGTGCCAGCAGCGTCGGGGGGGATACCTACAATGAGCAGTTCTTC	CASSVGGDTYNEQFF
NA	TRBD1	TRBV19	TRBJ2-5	15	TGTGCCAGTAGACAACCGGGACAGGGGACCTCGGCCCAGTACTTC	CASRQPGQGTSAQYF
NA	TRBD1	TRBV3-1/TRBV3-2	TRBJ1-4	15	TGTGCCAGCAGCTCTCAACAGGGGGTTAATGAAAAACTGTTTTTT	CASSSQQGVNEKLFF
NA	NA	TRBV5-4	TRBJ2-2	15	TGTGCCAGCAGGGCGGGGGCGCCGAACACCGGGGAGCTGTTTTTT	CASRAGAPNTGELFF
NA	TRBD1	TRBV5-1	TRBJ2-5	15	TGCGCCAGCAGCTACGGGGACAGGCCGCGGGAGACCCAGTACTTC	CASSYGDRPRETQYF
NA	TRBD2	TRBV10-1	TRBJ2-3	15	TGCGCCAGCAGTGAGTCCGCGGGGGGGCGAGATACGCAGTATTTT	CASSESAGGRDTQYF
NA	NA	TRBV3-1/TRBV3-2	TRBJ2-5	13	TGTGCCAGCAGCTTCCTAGCTCAAGAGACCCAGTACTTC	CASSFLAQETQYF
once	NA	TRBV6-6	TRBJ1-4	14	TGTGCCAGCAGCCCCCGGGACTCATGGGAAAAACTGTTTTTT	CASSPRDSWEKLFF
NA	NA	TRBV7-2	TRBJ2-7	14	TGTGCCAGCAGCTTAGGTCAGGACTCCTACGAGCAGTACTTC	CASSLGQDSYEQYF
NA	TRBD1	TRBV25-1	TRBJ1-3	16	TGTGCCAGCACCGGACAGGGGGGGCACTCTGGAAACACCATATATTTT	CASTGQGGHSGNTIYF
once	NA	TRBV20-1	TRBJ2-2	14	TGCAGTGCTAGTCGGACAGCGAACACCGGGGAGCTGTTTTTT	CSASRTANTGELFF
NA	TRBD1	TRBV19	TRBJ1-1	13	TGTGCCAGTAGACAGGGGGCCAACTCTGAAGCTTTCTTT	CASRQGANSEAFF
NA	NA	TRBV3-1/TRBV3-2	TRBJ1-2	13	TGTGCCAGCAGCCAAGAGGGACTAGCTGGCTACACCTTC	CASSQEGLAGYTF
NA	NA	TRBV19	TRBJ2-5	14	TGTGCCAGTACCGGTTTACAGGGAGCCGAGACCCAGTACTTC	CASTGLQGAETQYF
NA	NA	TRBV28	TRBJ1-3	16	TGTGCCAGCAGTTTTTCTTCAGGGTTGAGAGGAAACACCATATATTTT	CASSFSSGLRGNTIYF
NA	NA	TRBV6-5	TRBJ2-7	13	TGTGCCAGCAGTTACTCGATGGGCGCCTCGCGATACTTC	CASSYSMGASRYF
NA	TRBD1	TRBV6-4	TRBJ1-1	15	TGTGCCAGCAGCCAGGGACAGGGGGGAGTCACTGAAGCTTTCTTT	CASSQGQGGVTEAFF
NA	NA	TRBV30	TRBJ1-6	15	TGTGCCTGGAGTGTTGAGGGGGTGAGTAATTCACCCCTCCACTTT	CAWSVEGVSNSPLHF
few	NA	TRBV28	TRBJ1-1	13	TGTGCCAGCAGTGCAGGGTCGAACACTGAAGCTTTCTTT	CASSAGSNTEAFF
NA	TRBD1	TRBV28	TRBJ1-4	14	TGTGCCAGCAGTTTGGGACAGAATAATGAAAAACTGTTTTTT	CASSLGQNNEKLFF
few	NA	TRBV7-8	TRBJ2-2	13	TGTGCCAGCAGCCCTACGTTACCTGGGGAGCTGTTTTTT	CASSPTLPGELFF
NA	NA	TRBV30	TRBJ1-4	14	TGTGCCTGGATGAACAGGGCAACTAATGAAAAACTGTTTTTT	CAWMNRATNEKLFF
NA	TRBD1	TRBV5-6	TRBJ1-2	17	TGTGCCAGCAGCTCAACATTTGACAGGGGTGTTAACTATGGCTACACCTTC	CASSSTFDRGVNYGYTF
NA	TRBD1	TRBV6-5	TRBJ1-2	16	TGTGCCAGCAGTTACTCGGGGACAGGACTAACATATGGCTACACCTTC	CASSYSGTGLTYGYTF
NA	TRBD2	TRBV5-5	TRBJ2-1	14	TGTGCCAGCAGCAGGACCACTAGCGCCGATGAGCAGTTCTTC	CASSRTTSADEQFF
NA	NA	TRBV6-6	TRBJ2-3	14	TGTGCCAGCAGACTCGGACAGAACACAGATACGCAGTATTTT	CASRLGQNTDTQYF
NA	TRBD1	TRBV19	TRBJ1-2	14	TGTGCCAGTAGAAGGACAGGGAATACCTATGGCTACACCTTC	CASRRTGNTYGYTF
NA	TRBD2	TRBV5-3	TRBJ2-5	17	TGTGCCAGAAGCACCCCCCACGGTAGCGGGGGACAAGAGACCCAGTACTTC	CARSTPHGSGGQETQYF
NA	NA	TRBV15	TRBJ1-2	14	TGTGCCACCAGCAGAGATCGGGGGGACGGCGGCTACACCTTC	CATSRDRGDGGYTF
NA	TRBD1	TRBV5-1	TRBJ2-3	14	TGCGCCAGCCTCGGGGACAGTAGCACAGATACGCAGTATTTT	CASLGDSSTDTQYF
NA	NA	TRBV20-1	TRBJ1-3	14	TGCAGTGCTAGTATTGTAACTCCTGGAAACACCATATATTTT	CSASIVTPGNTIYF
NA	TRBD2	TRBV2	TRBJ2-1	16	TGTGCCAGCAGTGAAGCGCTAACTAGCGCGCGCACTGAGCAGTTCTTC	CASSEALTSARTEQFF
NA	TRBD1	TRBV7-9	TRBJ1-2	14	TGTGCCAGCAGCATGACAGGGGACAACTATGGCTACACCTTC	CASSMTGDNYGYTF